A selection of T cell receptor beta chains follows, all from one sample in a study of early T cells in non-severe SARS-CoV-2 infection. In TCRdb, the 5' RACE reads were re-called with MiXCR into one record per CDR3 protein. The sample lists around 52,000 distinct CDR3 sequences, under 7.5% occurring once. Sequenced input: whole blood. Source of these receptors: an adult who was a healthcare worker with PCR-confirmed SARS-CoV-2 infection or an uninfected control (not recorded which). Each CDR3 is given with its conserved first and last residue. A D gene is named only where the DNA matches it firmly. Not every row has a clone size; where given, it reads once, few, many or a size class.

>TRBV19|TRBJ2-5|many|TRBD2
CASSTGSLAGLQETQYF
TGTGCCAGTAGTACAGGGTCCCTAGCGGGGCTTCAAGAGACCCAGTACTTC
>TRBV12-3/TRBV12-4|TRBJ1-6|NA|NA
CASSLPELGSPLHF
TGTGCCAGCAGTTTACCCGAACTGGGCTCACCCCTCCACTTT
>TRBV7-8|TRBJ1-6|many|NA
CASRQLERGNSPLHF
TGTGCCAGCAGGCAGCTCGAGAGGGGGAATTCACCCCTCCACTTT
>TRBV20-1|TRBJ2-7|many|TRBD1
CSATVTGGSRLSYEQYF
TGCAGTGCTACCGTTACAGGGGGCAGCCGCCTCTCCTACGAGCAGTACTTC
>TRBV6-2/TRBV6-3|TRBJ1-2|many|NA
CASSTTTGATRGYTF
TGTGCCAGCAGTACCACGACCGGGGCAACTCGGGGCTACACCTTC
>TRBV28|TRBJ2-1|NA|TRBD1
CATLRGSSYNEQFF
TGTGCCACCCTCAGGGGGTCCTCCTACAATGAGCAGTTCTTC
>TRBV7-8|TRBJ2-7|many|NA
CASSSDRPYEQYF
TGTGCCAGCAGCTCGGACAGACCCTACGAGCAGTACTTC
>TRBV18|TRBJ1-1|few|NA
CASSPRKGDSMNTEAFF
TGTGCCAGCTCACCACGAAAAGGCGACAGCATGAACACTGAAGCTTTCTTT
>TRBV12-3/TRBV12-4|TRBJ1-1|NA|NA
CASSWRITEAFF
TGTGCCAGCAGTTGGCGGATCACTGAAGCTTTCTTT
>TRBV7-2|TRBJ1-2|many|NA
CASSLSSNLRPGYTF
TGTGCCAGCAGCTTATCGTCTAATCTCCGGCCTGGCTACACCTTC
>TRBV9|TRBJ2-7|many|NA
CASSVRSCQFHYEQYF
TGTGCCAGCAGCGTAAGGTCCTGCCAGTTCCACTACGAGCAGTACTTC
>TRBV20-1|TRBJ1-6|many|NA
CSAIIGRSFIGEGSPLHF
TGCAGTGCTATAATAGGGCGAAGTTTCATTGGCGAGGGATCACCCCTCCACTTT
>TRBV7-9|TRBJ2-7|many|TRBD1
CASSLFGTGSHEQYF
TGTGCCAGCAGCTTATTCGGGACAGGGTCCCACGAGCAGTACTTC
>TRBV20-1|TRBJ1-5|many|TRBD1
CSAIVRGLGQPQHF
TGCAGTGCTATTGTTAGGGGGCTGGGGCAGCCCCAGCATTTT
>TRBV7-9|TRBJ2-1|many|NA
CATDSSSYNEQFF
TGTGCCACAGACTCGAGCTCCTACAATGAGCAGTTCTTC
>TRBV5-6|TRBJ2-6|many|TRBD1
CASSKLGQGAGGANVLTF
TGTGCCAGCAGCAAATTAGGACAGGGGGCTGGTGGGGCCAACGTCCTGACTTTC